The clone carrying this T cell receptor (beta chain) came up once. Its antigen remains unknown. Germline V CDR1 and CDR2: MNHNS, SASEGT. The CDR3 runs 15 residues. V lost 2 bases and J lost 1, with 12 bases in between. The data stem from a study of T-cell reconstitution after alpha-beta-depleted transplantation in children. Study outcomes and limitations: Day-60 TCRbeta diversity that was high in some patients was derived from surviving recipient T cells and thymic progenitors.

Unique molecular identifiers were built into the TCRbeta library. TCRdb reanalysed the PCR reads using MiXCR and keeps one entry per CDR3 protein. This repertoire shows about 980,000 distinct CDR3 sequences, around 30% found once; its top ten account for over 25%. This chain joins TRBV6-1 and TRBJ2-7; D perhaps matches TRBD1 (6 bases). This clonotype originated in a boy in the first two years of life who had a stem cell transplant for SCID, so the T cells may come from the graft donor. The specimen comprised PBMCs, mostly from graft donor cells, sampled 360 days after TCRalphabeta/CD19-depleted stem cell transplant. In nucleotides, the CDR3 is TGTGCCAGCAGTGAAAGGGGGTACAGGTCCTACGAGCAGTACTTC. It translates to CASSERGYRSYEQYF.